Listed here are 9 T cell receptor beta chains from one sample, sequenced in a study of blood T cell repertoires in COVID-19. Some clones are missing from TCRdb's copy, which holds only in-frame ones; the method was immunoSEQ multiplex PCR. The sample records over 350,000 clones, 70% to 90% being singletons. The material sequenced was peripheral blood. These receptors were obtained from a woman in her 30s with active or convalescent COVID-19.

The genes are TRBV3-1 (or the pseudogene TRBV3-2) and TRBJ1-1; 9 bases are a match to TRBD1. Unmatched junction bases numbered 10, after V lost 3 bases and J lost 5 bases. Germline CDR1 LGHDT, CDR2 YNNKEL (reference sequence). The CDR3 is 16 amino acids. CDR3: CASSQSPGTGYTEAFF. CDR3 nucleotide sequence: TGTGCCAGCAGCCAGTCGCCCGGGACAGGGTATACTGAAGCTTTCTTT.

This clone appeared a few times. The V gene is TRBV6-5, the J gene TRBJ1-2, with TRBD1 as a possible D gene (5 bases). Trimming removed 0 bases at V and 8 bases at J, with 19 bases between. The germline gives CDR1 MNHEY, CDR2 SVGAGI. The CDR3 covers 16 residues. In nucleotides, the CDR3 is TGTGCCAGCAGTTACTCGAATCCAGGGTTGGTCTACGGCTACACCTTC. Translating it yields CASSYSNPGLVYGYTF.

The CDR3 is CASSAGAGVTEAFF. The DNA of the CDR3 is TGTGCCAGCAGCGCCGGGGCGGGGGTCACTGAAGCTTTCTTT. This chain joins TRBV9 and TRBJ1-1; tentatively, D is TRBD1 (5 bases). Germline CDR1 reads SGDLS; CDR2 reads YYNGEE. CDR3 length equals 14 residues. V was cut by 3 bases and J by 4 bases, with 13 bases left in between.

The chain joins TRBV2 to TRBJ1-2; tentatively, D is TRBD1 (5 bases). The CDR3 runs 13 residues. Trimming pared 4 bases from V and 6 bases from J, leaving 12 bases between. The germline CDR1 and CDR2 sequences are SNHLY and FYNNEI. The CDR3 region is CASSVLQGDGYTF. In nucleotides, the CDR3 is TGTGCCAGCAGTGTCCTCCAGGGCGATGGCTACACCTTC.

This chain connects TRBV18 to TRBJ2-3, with 10 bases aligning to TRBD2. Germline values: CDR1 KGHSH, CDR2 LQKENI. CDR3 size: 18 residues. Trimming cost V 2 bases and J 0 bases; bases outside gene matches: 8. The DNA for the CDR3 is TGTGCCAGCTCACCAGCTAGCGGGAGAGGGGCTAGCACAGATACGCAGTATTTT. This codes for CASSPASGRGASTDTQYF. The full variable domain, completed using reference TRBV18 and TRBJ2-3, is NAGVMQNPRHLVRRRGQEARLRCSPMKGHSHVYWYRQLPEEGLKFMVYLQKENIIDESGMPKERFSAEFPKEGPSILRIQQVVRGDSAAYFCASSPASGRGASTDTQYFGPGTRLTVL.

This rearrangement joins TRBV7-6 to TRBJ1-5, with D possibly being TRBD1 (5 bases). This CDR3 contains 13 residues. Trimming left V 4 bases short and J 4 bases short, with 8 bases between. The V gene's germline CDR1 is SGHVS and CDR2 FNYEAQ. Here the CDR3 DNA reads TGTGCCAGCAGCTCACAGGAAAATCAGCCCCAGCATTTT. It yields the protein CASSSQENQPQHF.

In its sample, this clone was seen once. The chain is built from TRBV30 and TRBJ1-4; 12 bases fit TRBD1. The V gene's germline CDR1 is GTSNPN and CDR2 SVGIG (reference sequence). This CDR3 is built from 16 residues. The trim removed 3 bases at V and 6 bases at J, leaving 8 bases unmatched. CDR3 DNA sequence: TGTGCCTGGAGCTACGGGACAGGGGGCCTCGATGAAAAACTGTTTTTT. It is translated as CAWSYGTGGLDEKLFF.

The chain recombines TRBV7-9 with TRBJ1-1, with a tentative D call TRBD1 (5 bases). The germline CDR1 and CDR2 sequences are SEHNR and FQNEAQ (reference sequence). Trimming shortened V by 8 bases and J by 4 bases, and 11 bases separated the two germline ends. The CDR3 loop spans 12 amino acids. The CDR3 region is CASLGVGTEAFF. The DNA of the CDR3 is TGTGCCAGCCTAGGGGTGGGCACTGAAGCTTTCTTT.

The chain has TRBV14 and TRBJ2-1; no clear D gene. Trimming pared 4 bases from V and 10 bases from J, leaving 17 bases between. This CDR3 is built from 14 residues. Germline assignment: CDR1 SGHDN and CDR2 FVKESK. The CDR3 reads CASSPLLEKFEQFF. CDR3 nucleotide sequence: TGTGCCAGCAGCCCCCTGTTGGAGAAATTCGAGCAGTTCTTC.